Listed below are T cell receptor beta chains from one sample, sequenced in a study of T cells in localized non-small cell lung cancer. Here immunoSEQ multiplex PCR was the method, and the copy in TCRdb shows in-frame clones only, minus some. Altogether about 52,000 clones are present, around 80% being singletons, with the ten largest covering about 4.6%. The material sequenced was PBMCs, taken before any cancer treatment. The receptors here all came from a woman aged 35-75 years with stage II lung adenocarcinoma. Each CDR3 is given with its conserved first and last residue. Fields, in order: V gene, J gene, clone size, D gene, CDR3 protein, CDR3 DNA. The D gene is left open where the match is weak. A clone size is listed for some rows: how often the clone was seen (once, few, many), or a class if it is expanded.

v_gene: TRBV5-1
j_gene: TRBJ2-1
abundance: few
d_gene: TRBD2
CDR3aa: CASTSDGGAYNEQFF
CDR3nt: TGCGCCAGCACCTCCGACGGGGGGGCCTACAATGAGCAGTTCTTC

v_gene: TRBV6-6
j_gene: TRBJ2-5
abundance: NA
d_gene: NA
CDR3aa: CASSLSKKETQYF
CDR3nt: TGTGCCAGCAGTCTTAGCAAAAAAGAGACCCAGTACTTC

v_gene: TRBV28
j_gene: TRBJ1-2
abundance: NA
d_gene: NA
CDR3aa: CASSTTGTPNYGYTF
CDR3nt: TGTGCCAGCAGTACTACCGGGACTCCTAACTATGGCTACACCTTC

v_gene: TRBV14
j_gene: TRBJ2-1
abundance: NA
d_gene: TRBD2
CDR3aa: CASSQVPGGTGEQFF
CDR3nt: TGTGCCAGCAGCCAAGTCCCGGGGGGGACCGGTGAGCAGTTCTTC

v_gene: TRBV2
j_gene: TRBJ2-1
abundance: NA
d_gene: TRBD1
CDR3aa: CASTQDRDDEQFF
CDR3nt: TGTGCCAGCACTCAGGACAGGGACGATGAGCAGTTCTTC

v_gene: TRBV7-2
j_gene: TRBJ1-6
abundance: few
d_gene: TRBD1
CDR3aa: CASSNQGAQNSPLHF
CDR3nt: TGTGCCAGCAGCAATCAGGGGGCTCAGAATTCACCCCTCCACTTT

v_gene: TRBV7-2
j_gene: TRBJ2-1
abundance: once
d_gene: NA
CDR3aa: CASSSSGTEQFF
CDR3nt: TGTGCCAGCAGCTCCTCAGGGACTGAGCAGTTCTTC

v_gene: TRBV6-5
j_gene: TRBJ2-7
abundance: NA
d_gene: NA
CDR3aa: CASSSISGAKYEQYF
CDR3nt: TGTGCCAGCAGTTCTATTTCGGGAGCCAAGTACGAGCAGTACTTC

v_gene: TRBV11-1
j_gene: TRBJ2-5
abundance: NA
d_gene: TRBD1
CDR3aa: CASSLRTGPNQETQYF
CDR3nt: TGTGCCAGCAGCTTAAGGACAGGGCCCAACCAAGAGACCCAGTACTTC

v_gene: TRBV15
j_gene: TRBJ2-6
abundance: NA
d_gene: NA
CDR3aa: CATSRVPSNVLTF
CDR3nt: TGTGCCACCAGCAGAGTTCCATCTAACGTCCTGACTTTC

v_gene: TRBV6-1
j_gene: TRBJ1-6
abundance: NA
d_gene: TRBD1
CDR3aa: CASSETMGQEYHF
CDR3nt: TGTGCCAGCAGTGAGACGATGGGACAGGAGTACCACTTT

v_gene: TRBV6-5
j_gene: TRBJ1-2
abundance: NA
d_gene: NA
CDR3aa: CASILLGVSGYTF
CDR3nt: TGTGCCAGCATTCTCCTAGGGGTTTCTGGCTACACCTTC

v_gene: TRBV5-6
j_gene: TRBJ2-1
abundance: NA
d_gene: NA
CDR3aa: CASNLQNAGVRNEQFF
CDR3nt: TGTGCCAGCAACCTACAAAATGCAGGGGTTCGGAATGAGCAGTTCTTC

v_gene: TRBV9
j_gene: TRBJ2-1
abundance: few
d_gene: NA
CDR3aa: CASSADGAFGYNEQFF
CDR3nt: TGTGCCAGCAGCGCCGATGGGGCGTTCGGGTACAATGAGCAGTTCTTC

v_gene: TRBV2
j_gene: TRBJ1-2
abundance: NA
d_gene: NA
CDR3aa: CASSSHGPLGYTF
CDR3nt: TGTGCCAGCAGTTCTCACGGCCCCCTCGGCTACACCTTC

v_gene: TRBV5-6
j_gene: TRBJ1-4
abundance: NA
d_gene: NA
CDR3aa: CASSRTEEKLFF
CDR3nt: TGTGCCAGCAGCCGGACAGAAGAAAAACTGTTTTTT

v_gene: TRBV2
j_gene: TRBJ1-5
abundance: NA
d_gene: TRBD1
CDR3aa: CASGEGASGQPQHF
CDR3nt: TGTGCCAGCGGGGAGGGGGCGTCGGGGCAGCCCCAGCATTTT

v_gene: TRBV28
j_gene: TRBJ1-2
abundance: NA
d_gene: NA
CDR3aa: CASSLGGYGYTF
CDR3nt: TGTGCCAGCAGTTTAGGCGGGTACGGCTACACCTTC

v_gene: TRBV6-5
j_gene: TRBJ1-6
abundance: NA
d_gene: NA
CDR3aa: CASSIGMWRSPLHF
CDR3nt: TGTGCCAGCAGTATTGGGATGTGGCGTTCACCCCTCCACTTT

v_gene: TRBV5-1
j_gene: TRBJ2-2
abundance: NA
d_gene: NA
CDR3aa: CASSFSWEELFF
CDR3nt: TGCGCCAGCAGCTTCTCATGGGAGGAGCTGTTTTTT

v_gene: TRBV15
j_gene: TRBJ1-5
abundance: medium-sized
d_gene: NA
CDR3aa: CATSWRALEPQHF
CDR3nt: TGTGCCACCAGCTGGAGAGCTCTCGAACCCCAGCATTTT

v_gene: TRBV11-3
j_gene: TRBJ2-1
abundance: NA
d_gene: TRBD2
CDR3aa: CASSLTRGGNNEQFF
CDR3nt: TGTGCCAGCAGCTTAACGCGGGGGGGCAACAATGAGCAGTTCTTC

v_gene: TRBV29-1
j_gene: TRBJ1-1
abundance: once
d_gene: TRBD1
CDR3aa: CSVAWTGVSGAEAFF
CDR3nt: TGCAGCGTTGCGTGGACAGGGGTTTCTGGGGCTGAAGCTTTCTTT

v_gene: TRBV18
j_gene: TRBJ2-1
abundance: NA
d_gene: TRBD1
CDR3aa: CASFGQGGSNEQFF
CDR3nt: TGTGCCAGCTTCGGACAGGGGGGATCCAATGAGCAGTTCTTC

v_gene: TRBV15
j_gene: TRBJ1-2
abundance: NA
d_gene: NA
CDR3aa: CATSRDGAGYTF
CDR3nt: TGTGCCACCAGCAGAGACGGGGCAGGCTACACCTTC

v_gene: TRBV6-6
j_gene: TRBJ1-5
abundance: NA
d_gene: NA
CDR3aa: CASSYRGQGVFLPQHF
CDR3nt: TGTGCCAGCAGTTATAGGGGTCAAGGGGTTTTCTTGCCCCAGCATTTT

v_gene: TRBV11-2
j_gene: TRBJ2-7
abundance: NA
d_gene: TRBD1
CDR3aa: CASSLAGTGSYEQYF
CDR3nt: TGTGCCAGCAGCTTAGCCGGGACAGGGTCCTACGAGCAGTACTTC

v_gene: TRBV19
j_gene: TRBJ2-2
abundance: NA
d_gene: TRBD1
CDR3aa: CASSKQTGSNTGELFF
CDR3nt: TGTGCCAGTAGTAAGCAGACAGGGTCGAACACCGGGGAGCTGTTTTTT

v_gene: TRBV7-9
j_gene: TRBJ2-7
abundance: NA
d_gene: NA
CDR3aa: CASREQGVEYEQYF
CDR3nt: TGTGCCAGCAGGGAACAGGGAGTGGAATACGAGCAGTACTTC

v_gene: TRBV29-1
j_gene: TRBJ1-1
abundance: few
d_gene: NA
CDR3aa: CSVGGGLTEAFF
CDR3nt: TGCAGCGTTGGGGGGGGTCTCACTGAAGCTTTCTTT

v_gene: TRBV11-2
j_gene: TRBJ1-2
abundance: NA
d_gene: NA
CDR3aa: CASSLRGFRGEGGYTF
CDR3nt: TGTGCCAGCAGCTTAAGGGGGTTCCGGGGAGAAGGAGGCTACACCTTC

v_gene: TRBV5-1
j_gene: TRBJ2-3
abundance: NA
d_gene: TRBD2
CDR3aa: CASSLGGLAGDTQYF
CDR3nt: TGCGCCAGCAGCTTGGGAGGACTAGCGGGAGATACGCAGTATTTT

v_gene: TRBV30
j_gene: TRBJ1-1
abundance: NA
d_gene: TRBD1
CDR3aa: CAWTPRDRLLGNTEAFF
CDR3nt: TGTGCCTGGACCCCCCGGGACAGGTTACTTGGGAACACTGAAGCTTTCTTT

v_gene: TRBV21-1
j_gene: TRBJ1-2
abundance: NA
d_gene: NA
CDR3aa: CASTPWTGGPRVDYGYTF
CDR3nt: TGTGCCAGCACACCGTGGACAGGGGGCCCGAGGGTTGACTATGGCTACACCTTC

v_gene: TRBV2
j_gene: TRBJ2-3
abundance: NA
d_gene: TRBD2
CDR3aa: CASSDSSGGAIDTQYF
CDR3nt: TGTGCCAGCAGTGACTCTAGCGGGGGGGCGATAGATACGCAGTATTTT

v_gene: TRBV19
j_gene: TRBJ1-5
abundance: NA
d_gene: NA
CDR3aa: CASTLQQGQPQHF
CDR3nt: TGTGCCAGTACCTTACAACAGGGACAGCCCCAGCATTTT

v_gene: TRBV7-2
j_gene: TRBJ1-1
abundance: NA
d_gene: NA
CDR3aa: CASSRVEVEAFF
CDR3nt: TGTGCCAGCAGCCGAGTGGAGGTAGAAGCTTTCTTT

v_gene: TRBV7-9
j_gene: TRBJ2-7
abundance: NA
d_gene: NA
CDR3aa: CASSLTLSEQYF
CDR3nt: TGTGCCAGCAGCTTAACGCTTAGCGAGCAGTACTTC

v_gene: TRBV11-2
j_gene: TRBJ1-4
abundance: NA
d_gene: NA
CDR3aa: CASSLTNEKLFF
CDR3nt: TGTGCCAGCAGCTTAACTAATGAAAAACTGTTTTTT

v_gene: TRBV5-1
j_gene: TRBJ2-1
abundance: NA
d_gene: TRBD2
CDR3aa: CASSLAPGTSGRHEQFF
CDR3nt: TGCGCCAGCAGCTTGGCCCCCGGGACTAGCGGCAGGCATGAGCAGTTCTTC

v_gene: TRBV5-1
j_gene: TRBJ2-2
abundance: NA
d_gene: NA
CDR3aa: CASSGIAETNTGELFF
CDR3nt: TGCGCCAGCAGCGGGATAGCGGAAACGAACACCGGGGAGCTGTTTTTT

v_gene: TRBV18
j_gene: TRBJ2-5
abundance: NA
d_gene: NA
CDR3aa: CASSPGVRETQYF
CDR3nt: TGTGCCAGCTCACCAGGGGTCCGGGAGACCCAGTACTTC

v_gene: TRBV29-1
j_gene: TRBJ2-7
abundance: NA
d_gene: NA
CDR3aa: CSAGTRNEQYF
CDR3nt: TGCAGCGCCGGGACAAGAAACGAGCAGTACTTC

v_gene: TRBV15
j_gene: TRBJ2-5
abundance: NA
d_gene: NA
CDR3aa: CATSRDWAETTQYF
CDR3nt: TGTGCCACCAGCAGAGATTGGGCAGAGACGACCCAGTACTTC

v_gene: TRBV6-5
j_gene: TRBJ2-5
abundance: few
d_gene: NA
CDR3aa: CASSRTPTNQETQYF
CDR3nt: TGTGCCAGCAGTAGGACCCCAACAAACCAAGAGACCCAGTACTTC

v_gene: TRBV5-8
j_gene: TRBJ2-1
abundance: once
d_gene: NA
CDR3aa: CASSLAGSSYNEQFF
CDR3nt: TGTGCCAGCAGCTTAGCAGGAAGCTCCTACAATGAGCAGTTCTTC

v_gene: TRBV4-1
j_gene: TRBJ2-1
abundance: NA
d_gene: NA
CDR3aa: CASSQVAETFQFF
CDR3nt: TGCGCCAGCAGCCAAGTCGCGGAGACTTTCCAGTTCTTC

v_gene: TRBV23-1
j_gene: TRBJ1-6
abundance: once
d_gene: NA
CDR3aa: CASSRNRYFNSPLHF
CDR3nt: TGCGCCAGCAGCCGAAACAGGTATTTTAATTCACCCCTCCACTTT

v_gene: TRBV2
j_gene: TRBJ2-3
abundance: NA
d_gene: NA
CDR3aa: CASSEKAIQVADTQYF
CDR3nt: TGTGCCAGCAGTGAAAAGGCAATACAGGTGGCAGATACGCAGTATTTT